The 29 T cell receptor beta chains below come from one sample, sequenced in a study of blood T cell repertoires in COVID-19. Clones were read by immunoSEQ multiplex PCR, and TCRdb kept only the in-frame ones, dropping some. Here the sample spans about 100,000 clones, more than 75% being singletons. Material: peripheral blood. These receptors originate from a human donor in a cohort sampled during active COVID-19.

This clone has only one observation. The V and J genes are TRBV11-3 and TRBJ2-1; TRBD2 matches at 7 bases. J was trimmed by 13 bases and V by 5 bases; bases with no gene match: 5. The germline CDR1 and CDR2 sequences are SGHNT and YENEEA. The CDR3 sequence is 11 residues long. The CDR3 sequence is CASSDGLEQFF. The CDR3 DNA reads as TGTGCCAGCAGCGACGGACTAGAACAGTTCTTC.

The V call is TRBV2, the J call TRBJ1-2, with no clear D. The CDR3 sequence is 15 residues long. V lost 4 bases and J 1 base, leaving 13 bases between the germline ends. Germline CDR1 is SNHLY and CDR2 is FYNNEI. The CDR3 bases are TGTGCCAGCAGTGTTGGCTTTTCCCTTAACTATGGCTACACCTTC. This sequence encodes CASSVGFSLNYGYTF.

V gene TRBV9 combines with J gene TRBJ2-7, with 9 nucleotides matching TRBD2. The CDR3 length is 15 residues. V lost 4 bases and J lost 0; bases outside the gene matches: 5. Germline assignment: CDR1 SGDLS and CDR2 YYNGEE. The CDR3: CASSRQAGGSYEQYF. CDR3 sequence (DNA): TGTGCCAGCAGCCGACAAGCGGGGGGCTCCTACGAGCAGTACTTC.

The V gene is TRBV12-3 or TRBV12-4, the J gene TRBJ1-2, with 10 nucleotides matching TRBD1. V lost 5 bases and J lost 7; bases outside the gene matches: 4. This CDR3 is 13 amino acids long. The CDR3 nucleotides read TGTGCCAGCAGTGCCGGGACAGGGGTTGGCTACACCTTC. It yields the protein CASSAGTGVGYTF.

The chain employs TRBV7-9 and TRBJ1-1; perhaps TRBD1 as D (6 bases). The germline CDR1 and CDR2 sequences are SEHNR and FQNEAQ (reference sequence). V lost 7 bases and J 0 bases, leaving 12 bases between the germline ends. The length of the CDR3 is 14 residues. In DNA form, the CDR3 reads TGTGCCAGCAACTCACAGGGCGTGAACACTGAAGCTTTCTTT. Translated, it gives CASNSQGVNTEAFF.

This clone was observed once. The rearrangement uses TRBV10-3 and TRBJ2-3; TRBD2 aligns across 13 bases. Unmatched junction bases numbered 5, after V lost 2 bases and J lost 0 bases. The CDR3 spans 18 residues. Per germline, CDR1 ENHRY and CDR2 SYGVKD. The CDR3 spells CAISEPGLAGSSTDTQYF. The CDR3 DNA is TGTGCCATCAGTGAGCCGGGACTAGCGGGGTCTAGCACAGATACGCAGTATTTT.

This clone has just one count. This chain joins TRBV5-5 and TRBJ2-7, with no clear D. V shed 0 bases and J shed 3 bases, with 13 bases lying between them. The CDR3 runs 15 residues. Germline V gene sequence: CDR1 SGHKS, CDR2 YYEKEE (reference sequence). CDR3 bases: TGTGCCAGCAGCTTGGCCCCTAACAGCAACTACGAGCAGTACTTC. This gives the protein CASSLAPNSNYEQYF.

The V gene is TRBV24-1, the J gene TRBJ2-1; 12 bases map to TRBD2. Unmatched junction bases numbered 9, after V lost 5 bases and J lost 8 bases. The CDR3 runs 16 residues. Looked up from germline, CDR1 is KGHDR and CDR2 is SFDVKD. The chain's CDR3 is CATSVPPLAGGDEQFF. Written as DNA, the CDR3 is TGTGCCACCAGTGTCCCTCCACTAGCGGGGGGAGATGAGCAGTTCTTC.

The rearrangement joins TRBV18 to TRBJ2-4; 12 bases agree with TRBD1. The germline V gene encodes CDR1 KGHSH and CDR2 LQKENI. With V trimmed by 5 bases and J by 2 bases, 4 bases remained unmatched. The CDR3 covers 16 residues. The DNA for the CDR3 is TGTGCCAGCTCATCCGGGACAGGGGGCCCCAAAAACATTCAGTACTTC. Translating it yields CASSSGTGGPKNIQYF. Combining the CDR3 with reference TRBV18 and TRBJ2-4 gives the whole variable domain NAGVMQNPRHLVRRRGQEARLRCSPMKGHSHVYWYRQLPEEGLKFMVYLQKENIIDESGMPKERFSAEFPKEGPSILRIQQVVRGDSAAYFCASSSGTGGPKNIQYFGAGTRLSVL.

The chain combines TRBV5-1 with TRBJ2-2, with TRBD2 matching 8 bases. The CDR3 has 14 residues. V lost 4 bases and J lost 6; bases outside the gene matches: 5. Germline V gene lookup returns CDR1 SGHRS and CDR2 YFSETQ. The CDR3 loop is CASSLSGTAGELFF. The CDR3 DNA reads as TGCGCCAGCAGCCTTAGCGGGACCGCCGGGGAGCTGTTTTTT.

The chain recombines TRBV24-1 with TRBJ2-5; 9 bases match TRBD1. Germline values: CDR1 KGHDR, CDR2 SFDVKD. The trim removed 3 bases at V and 5 bases at J, leaving 9 bases unmatched. The CDR3 runs to 16 residues. The CDR3 nucleotides are TGTGCCACCAGTGATCCACCCGGGACAGGGAGTGAGACCCAGTACTTC. This translates into CATSDPPGTGSETQYF.

This chain joins TRBV9 and TRBJ2-3, with a tentative D call TRBD1 (6 bases). The CDR3 runs 15 residues. Germline V lookup: CDR1 SGDLS, CDR2 YYNGEE. Trimming removed 1 base from V and 4 bases from J, with 13 bases in between. CDR3 coding DNA: TGTGCCAGCAGCGTATCAGGGGCCTTCTCAGATACGCAGTATTTT. Translation gives CASSVSGAFSDTQYF. Variable domain in full (rest from reference TRBV9 and TRBJ2-3): DSGVTQTPKHLITATGQRVTLRCSPRSGDLSVYWYQQSLDQGLQFLIQYYNGEERAKGNILERFSAQQFPDLHSELNLSSLELGDSALYFCASSVSGAFSDTQYFGPGTRLTVL.

J is TRBJ1-6 and V is TRBV25-1; 9 nucleotides match TRBD1. Germline values: CDR1 MGHDK, CDR2 SYGVNS. The CDR3 runs 14 residues. V was clipped by 1 base and J by 13 bases; unmatched bases: 5. The CDR3 DNA follows: TGTGCCAGCAGTGAATTCGGACAGGGGTATCCCCTCCACTTT. Translating gives CASSEFGQGYPLHF.

V is TRBV4-2 and J is TRBJ2-4; 9 nucleotides agree with TRBD2. Germline V gene sequence: CDR1 LGHNA, CDR2 YNFKEQ. J gave up 1 base and V 1 base, and 14 bases lay outside the gene matches. The CDR3 runs to 20 residues. The CDR3 spells CASSQGWVREGGSAKNIQYF. For the CDR3, the DNA is TGTGCCAGCAGCCAAGGCTGGGTGCGGGAGGGGGGATCGGCCAAAAACATTCAGTACTTC.

V usage is TRBV5-6 and J usage is TRBJ2-5, with TRBD1 identical over 10 bases. The CDR3 consists of 15 residues. V lost 3 bases and J lost 5; bases outside the gene matches: 7. The germline CDR1 and CDR2 sequences are SGHDT and YYEEEE. The CDR3 region has the DNA TGTGCCAGCAGCTACCAGACAGGGGGCGCCGAGACCCAGTACTTC. This sequence encodes CASSYQTGGAETQYF.

The rearrangement uses TRBV11-3 and TRBJ2-1; 10 bases match TRBD1. CDR1 and CDR2 (germline): SGHNT, YENEEA. The V gene end was trimmed by 4 bases and the J gene end by 5 bases; junction bases not matched to a gene: 5. The CDR3 loop spans 15 amino acids. The CDR3 region is CASSSPGTGDNEQFF. The CDR3 region has the DNA TGTGCCAGCAGCTCCCCCGGGACAGGGGACAATGAGCAGTTCTTC.

V usage is TRBV28 and J usage is TRBJ1-4; 9 bases map to TRBD1. V dropped 3 bases and J dropped 13; count of bases not matched to a gene: 9. Germline CDR1 MDHEN, CDR2 SYDVKM. This CDR3 is built from 14 residues. The CDR3 sequence is CASSLRTGASGLFF. The DNA of the CDR3 is TGTGCCAGCAGTTTGAGGACAGGGGCCTCCGGACTGTTTTTT.

The chain employs TRBV19 and TRBJ1-2, with D uncertain. The V end lost 8 bases, the J end lost 0 bases, and 13 bases lay between the germline ends. The CDR3 is 14 residues long. Germline loops: CDR1 LNHDA, CDR2 SQIVND (reference sequence). The CDR3 reads CASSAVLANYGYTF. The CDR3 coding sequence is TGTGCCAGTTCGGCAGTTCTAGCTAACTATGGCTACACCTTC. Using reference TRBV19 and TRBJ1-2 for the parts outside the CDR3, the full variable domain is DGGITQSPKYLFRKEGQNVTLSCEQNLNHDAMYWYRQDPGQGLRLIYYSQIVNDFQKGDIAEGYSVSREKKESFPLTVTSAQKNPTAFYLCASSAVLANYGYTFGSGTRLTVV.

This rearrangement joins TRBV9 to TRBJ2-1, with a tentative D call TRBD1 (7 bases). CDR3 length: 15 residues. Trimming stripped 4 bases from V and 1 base from J, with 12 bases between. Germline lookup yields CDR1 SGDLS and CDR2 YYNGEE. The CDR3 bases are TGTGCCAGCAGCCCAGGGGGGTCATCCTACAATGAGCAGTTCTTC. Encoded protein: CASSPGGSSYNEQFF.

The rearrangement joins TRBV19 to TRBJ1-1; TRBD1 matches 7 bases. The CDR3 sequence is 18 residues long. J lost 2 bases, V lost 5 bases, and 17 bases had no gene match. CDR1 is LNHDA and CDR2 is SQIVND in the germline V gene (reference sequence). The CDR3 sequence is CASSPWVQGRGVNTEAFF. In DNA, the CDR3 is TGTGCCAGTAGTCCATGGGTACAGGGGCGTGGAGTAAACACTGAAGCTTTCTTT.

The chain combines TRBV19 with TRBJ2-7; 9 nucleotides match TRBD1. V lost 10 bases, J lost 1 base, and 11 bases stayed unmatched. Germline V gene sequence: CDR1 LNHDA, CDR2 SQIVND (reference sequence). This CDR3 comprises 15 residues. CDR3 coding DNA: TGTGCCACAGAATGGGACAGGGAAATGTCCTACGAGCAGTACTTC. Translating it yields CATEWDREMSYEQYF.

V usage is TRBV27 and J usage is TRBJ1-2; D uncertain. Trimming pared 3 bases from V and 0 bases from J, leaving 8 bases between. CDR3 size: 14 residues. The V gene's germline CDR1 is MNHEY and CDR2 SMNVEV (reference sequence). CDR3 residues: CASSFGQANYGYTF. The CDR3 DNA is TGTGCCAGCAGTTTTGGGCAGGCTAACTATGGCTACACCTTC.

The J gene is TRBJ2-4, the V gene TRBV9, with a tentative D call TRBD2 (6 bases). V was shortened by 4 bases and J by 1 base, with 9 bases between the two germline ends. The germline gives CDR1 SGDLS, CDR2 YYNGEE. This CDR3 is built from 14 residues. The DNA of the CDR3 is TGTGCCAGCAGCCCAAGCGGGGCCAAAAACATTCAGTACTTC. It translates to CASSPSGAKNIQYF.

This sequence joins TRBV7-9 and TRBJ1-2; the D gene is possibly TRBD1 (6 bases). Germline-derived CDR1 and CDR2 are SEHNR and FQNEAQ (reference sequence). The CDR3 loop spans 14 amino acids. V lost 5 bases and J lost 5, with 15 bases in between. In DNA form, the CDR3 reads TGTGCCAGCAGCCCCTCCATAGGACAGTATGGCTACACCTTC. Encoded protein: CASSPSIGQYGYTF.

V and J are TRBV5-1 and TRBJ2-5, with 10 bases lining up with TRBD2. Germline trimming cut 0 bases from V and 3 bases from J; bases unmatched to any gene: 11. CDR3 length: 18 amino acids. The germline gives CDR1 SGHRS, CDR2 YFSETQ. The DNA for the CDR3 is TGCGCCAGCAGCTTGGTCTCTAGCGGGGGCCCGAGGGAAGAGACCCAGTACTTC. It is translated as CASSLVSSGGPREETQYF.

The rearrangement links TRBV7-8 to TRBJ1-4; D gene uncertain. This CDR3 region has 17 residues. V was clipped by 1 base and J by 0 bases, with 12 bases between them. CDR1 SGHVS and CDR2 FQNEAQ come from the germline V gene. CDR3: CASSLVGLAATNEKLFF. The CDR3 DNA is TGTGCCAGCAGCTTAGTTGGGTTAGCGGCAACTAATGAAAAACTGTTTTTT.

This sequence joins TRBV19 and TRBJ2-7, with TRBD1 matching 9 bases. Germline V lookup: CDR1 LNHDA, CDR2 SQIVND (reference sequence). CDR3 length: 14 residues. With V trimmed by 2 bases and J by 4 bases, 3 bases remained unmatched. The CDR3 loop is CASSINRGPYEQYF. As DNA, the CDR3 is TGTGCCAGTAGTATAAACAGGGGGCCGTACGAGCAGTACTTC.

The chain couples TRBV6-5 to TRBJ2-5; perhaps TRBD1 as D (5 bases). Germline-derived CDR1 and CDR2 are MNHEY and SVGAGI. The CDR3 sequence is 14 residues long. V dropped 0 bases and J dropped 2 bases, with 7 bases sitting between them. Here the CDR3 reads CASSYSSGQETQYF. In DNA, the CDR3 is TGTGCCAGCAGTTACTCATCAGGGCAAGAGACCCAGTACTTC.

This clone occurred once. Other nucleotide sequences from this sample produce the same CDR3. The chain links TRBV5-1 to TRBJ2-5; D is unresolved. V was shortened by 1 base and J by 2 bases, with 6 bases between the two germline ends. The CDR3 sequence is 13 residues long. Germline lookup yields CDR1 SGHRS and CDR2 YFSETQ. The CDR3 loop reads CASSLTVQETQYF. The CDR3 bases are TGCGCCAGCAGCTTGACAGTACAAGAGACCCAGTACTTC.